The TCR beta chain described here comes from a study of identical twins. From the 5' RACE reads, TCRdb called clonotypes with MiXCR, one entry per CDR3 protein. Of around 690,000 distinct CDR3 sequences in the sample, 21% were seen once. Per germline, CDR1 SGHRS and CDR2 YFSETQ. There are 15 residues in the CDR3. J was trimmed by 5 bases and V by 4 bases; bases with no gene match: 8. The data also belong to a second study, concerning T cells expressing NK-cell markers.

The chain recombines TRBV5-1 with TRBJ2-3; 9 nucleotides align to TRBD2. The sample was PBMCs. The receptor's source is a woman aged 18-30 years in good health. The CDR3 DNA follows: TGCGCCAGCAGCCCCTGGCGGGGGGGGATAGATACGCAGTATTTT. Translation: CASSPWRGGIDTQYF.